This TCR beta chain stems from a study of monozygotic twins with inflammatory bowel disease. The CDR3 totals 17 residues. PCR of TCRalpha and TCRbeta cDNA was nested, with two rounds of around 16 and 10 cycles. TCRdb re-called the 5' RACE reads; every CDR3 protein appears as one record, without DNA. Its table records about 350,000 distinct CDR3 sequences. Every donor provided one blood sample measuring 2.5 ml. Unsorted whole blood yielded the total RNA, with T cells left unselected. For this clonotype: Its cognate antigen is unknown.

Study-wide results and limits: Researchers report that IBD patients shared fewer clonotypes with others than healthy twins, especially amid disease activity.

The specimen sequenced was blood. The V and J genes are TRBV23-1 and TRBJ2-1; TCRdb's D gene call, TRBD1, goes unchecked for lack of DNA. TRBV23-1 qualifies as an ORF whose function is uncertain. The TCR comes from a human donor with ulcerative colitis or Crohn's disease, or a healthy co-twin of an affected twin (not recorded which). CDR3 loop: CASSRDHHRDRVARLFF.